This T cell receptor (beta chain) stems from a study of shared clonotypes between healthy human individuals. CDR3 length equals 17 residues. Per germline, CDR1 LNHNV and CDR2 YYDKDF (reference sequence). Trimming at V came to 3 bases and at J to 5 bases, leaving 6 bases not matched to a gene. The naive CD8 subset, CD45RO-negative cells positively selected for CCR7, excluded terminally differentiated effector memory CD45RA+ cells. Broader study findings: The authors expected sequencing depth to affect clonotype sharing among donors.

DNA at approximately 200 ng, 25,000 to 35,000 T cell genomes, went into sorted-subset replicate PCRs. TCRdb keeps only in-frame clones here, not all; method: immunoSEQ multiplex PCR. The data hold about 2.1 million clones, with 93% observed a single time. On this clone: Its specificity is not known.

The chain combines TRBV15 with TRBJ2-1; 14 nucleotides agree with TRBD2. The source material was naive CD8+ T cells from PBMCs. The TCR originated in a man in his late teens or twenties in good health. Some clones in this sample may be carry-over from other donors' samples. The CDR3 here is CATSRYKGLAGDNEQFF. The CDR3 DNA is TGTGCCACCAGCAGGTATAAGGGACTAGCGGGAGACAATGAGCAGTTCTTC.